A selection of T cell receptor beta chains follows, all from one sample in a study of blood T cell repertoires in COVID-19. Clones were sequenced by immunoSEQ multiplex PCR, and TCRdb holds only the in-frame ones, with some missing. The sample records roughly 75,000 clones, roughly 80% being singletons. The sequencing sample was made of peripheral blood. These TCRs come from a woman in her 70s with acute or convalescent COVID-19. Each CDR3 is given with its conserved first and last residue. The D gene is left open where the match is weak. Some rows mark clone size as missing; the rest say once, few, many or name a class of expanded clone.

d_call	clone_size	j_call	v_call	cdr3_aa	cdr3_nt
TRBD1	-	TRBJ1-2	TRBV5-1	CASSSDRGRGYTF	TGCGCCAGCAGCTCGGACAGGGGACGAGGCTACACCTTC
-	-	TRBJ1-2	TRBV9	CASSVGQGNYGYTF	TGTGCCAGCAGCGTAGGGCAGGGGAACTATGGCTACACCTTC
TRBD1	-	TRBJ2-7	TRBV7-9	CASSLGFGQGGEQYF	TGTGCCAGCAGCTTAGGATTCGGACAGGGAGGCGAGCAGTACTTC
TRBD1	-	TRBJ1-1	TRBV6-2/TRBV6-3	CASSYRQGAEAFF	TGTGCCAGCAGTTATAGGCAGGGGGCTGAAGCTTTCTTT
-	-	TRBJ1-2	TRBV9	CASSVVAGYGYTF	TGTGCCAGCAGCGTGGTCGCAGGCTATGGCTACACCTTC
TRBD2	-	TRBJ2-2	TRBV4-1	CASSQKGTSGVTGELFF	TGCGCCAGCAGCCAGAAAGGGACTAGCGGGGTCACCGGGGAGCTGTTTTTT
-	-	TRBJ2-3	TRBV7-8	CASSKSGQGYVGDTDTQYF	TGTGCCAGCAGCAAGTCCGGGCAGGGATACGTAGGAGACACAGATACGCAGTATTTT
-	-	TRBJ1-2	TRBV2	CASSGDSYGYTF	TGTGCCAGCAGCGGGGATTCCTATGGCTACACCTTC
TRBD2	-	TRBJ2-5	TRBV27	CASSPWERGQETQYF	TGTGCCAGCAGCCCATGGGAGCGGGGACAAGAGACCCAGTACTTC
-	-	TRBJ2-7	TRBV7-2	CASSSGTWGYEQYF	TGTGCCAGCAGCTCAGGGACTTGGGGTTACGAGCAGTACTTC
TRBD1	-	TRBJ1-2	TRBV19	CASSMGTGPYGYTF	TGTGCCAGTAGTATGGGGACAGGACCCTATGGCTACACCTTC
-	-	TRBJ2-7	TRBV10-3	CAISVDRAYEQYF	TGTGCCATCAGCGTGGACAGAGCCTACGAGCAGTACTTC
TRBD2	-	TRBJ2-1	TRBV2	CASCTSGSSYNEQFF	TGTGCCAGCTGCACTAGCGGGAGCTCCTACAATGAGCAGTTCTTC
-	-	TRBJ1-2	TRBV7-2	CASSTPSADTLGYGYTF	TGTGCCAGCAGCACACCCTCGGCGGACACCCTCGGCTATGGCTACACCTTC
TRBD2	-	TRBJ2-7	TRBV6-2/TRBV6-3	CASSYPLAASYEQYF	TGTGCCAGCAGTTACCCCCTAGCGGCCTCCTACGAGCAGTACTTC
-	-	TRBJ2-5	TRBV5-8	CASSLRRGDQYF	TGTGCCAGCAGCTTGCGCCGGGGAGACCAGTACTTC
TRBD2	few	TRBJ2-7	TRBV7-2	CASSLVGGMSSYEQYF	TGTGCCAGCAGCTTGGTGGGAGGGATGTCGTCCTACGAGCAGTACTTC
TRBD1	-	TRBJ1-5	TRBV10-3	CATRDSDNQPQHF	TGTGCCACCCGGGACAGCGACAATCAGCCCCAGCATTTT
TRBD2	-	TRBJ2-1	TRBV7-2	CASSLYRAGNNEQFF	TGTGCCAGCAGCTTATATCGAGCGGGGAACAATGAGCAGTTCTTC
TRBD2	-	TRBJ2-1	TRBV9	CASSASGSPYNEQFF	TGTGCCAGCAGCGCTAGCGGGAGCCCCTACAATGAGCAGTTCTTC
-	-	TRBJ1-1	TRBV27	CASSLSLNTGKAFF	TGTGCCAGCAGTTTATCCCTTAATACGGGAAAAGCTTTCTTT
-	few	TRBJ1-2	TRBV7-9	CASSLTYPGRDGYTF	TGTGCCAGCAGCTTAACGTATCCAGGGAGGGATGGCTACACCTTC
-	-	TRBJ2-6	TRBV5-1	CASSLAPQGKGFWANVLTF	TGCGCCAGCAGCTTGGCCCCCCAGGGAAAGGGATTCTGGGCCAACGTCCTGACTTTC
-	-	TRBJ2-7	TRBV27	CASSLTRGQSYEQYF	TGTGCCAGCAGTCTGACTCGGGGACAATCCTACGAGCAGTACTTC
TRBD1	few	TRBJ2-1	TRBV10-3	CAISQGAGGNEQFF	TGTGCCATCAGTCAGGGGGCAGGAGGGAATGAGCAGTTCTTC
TRBD2	-	TRBJ2-3	TRBV3-1/TRBV3-2	CASSQGRREGLRTDTQYF	TGTGCCAGCAGCCAAGGTAGGCGGGAGGGCCTGCGCACAGATACGCAGTATTTT
TRBD2	-	TRBJ2-4	TRBV3-1/TRBV3-2	CASSERGGLNIQYF	TGTGCCAGCAGCGAACGGGGGGGCTTAAACATTCAGTACTTC
TRBD1	once	TRBJ1-4	TRBV7-2	CASSRDRGATNEKLFF	TGTGCCAGCAGCCGGGACAGGGGTGCAACTAATGAAAAACTGTTTTTT
-	-	TRBJ2-7	TRBV6-5	CASSYSGQSYEQYF	TGTGCCAGCAGTTACTCCGGACAATCCTACGAGCAGTACTTC
TRBD1	-	TRBJ2-7	TRBV6-5	CASSYDRTGTYEQYF	TGTGCCAGCAGTTACGACCGGACAGGGACCTACGAGCAGTACTTC
-	-	TRBJ1-2	TRBV3-1/TRBV3-2	CASSQVLGQGSNYGYTF	TGTGCCAGCAGCCAAGTGTTGGGACAAGGCTCTAACTATGGCTACACCTTC
-	-	TRBJ2-5	TRBV19	CASSVSRQGETQYF	TGTGCCAGTAGCGTTTCGCGGCAGGGGGAGACCCAGTACTTC
TRBD1	-	TRBJ1-4	TRBV11-2	CASSLQGANEKLFF	TGTGCCAGCAGCTTACAGGGGGCTAATGAAAAACTGTTTTTT
-	-	TRBJ1-5	TRBV27	CASSSASGLFLDSNQPQHF	TGTGCCAGCAGTTCAGCCTCGGGACTTTTTTTGGATAGCAATCAGCCCCAGCATTTT
-	-	TRBJ2-5	TRBV29-1	CSVDSLGQETQYF	TGCAGCGTGGACAGCCTGGGCCAAGAGACCCAGTACTTC
-	-	TRBJ2-1	TRBV13	CASSWGPASNEQFF	TGTGCCAGCAGCTGGGGGCCCGCCAGCAATGAGCAGTTCTTC
-	-	TRBJ2-3	TRBV4-2	CASSQYTSTDTQYF	TGTGCCAGCAGCCAATATACTAGCACAGATACGCAGTATTTT
-	-	TRBJ1-3	TRBV12-5	CARGGSGNTIYF	TGTGCTAGGGGGGGGTCAGGAAACACCATATATTTT
TRBD1	-	TRBJ2-5	TRBV10-3	CAISPGQVRETQYF	TGTGCCATCAGTCCGGGACAGGTTAGAGAGACCCAGTACTTC
-	-	TRBJ2-5	TRBV4-2	CASSQDLRGNQETQYF	TGTGCCAGCAGCCAAGATCTCCGCGGGAACCAAGAGACCCAGTACTTC
-	-	TRBJ2-1	TRBV4-1	CASSQAGTPGAGEQFF	TGCGCCAGCAGCCAAGCCGGGACTCCCGGGGCGGGTGAGCAGTTCTTC